A selection of T cell receptor beta chains follows, all from one sample in a study of OX40 agonist ivuxolimab in advanced cancers. Sequenced by immunoSEQ multiplex PCR; TCRdb stores in-frame clones only, minus some. In the table there are more than 90,000 clones, about four fifths of which are singletons. The input for sequencing was CD4+ or CD8+ T cells sorted from blood, taken in a trial of the OX40 agonist ivuxolimab. The receptor set was obtained from an adult with an advanced solid tumor such as melanoma, head and neck, liver or kidney cancer. CDR3s include the opening cysteine and the closing phenylalanine or tryptophan. A D gene is named only where the DNA matches it firmly.

CDR3 protein	V gene	J gene	D gene
CASSQETSGQPQHF	TRBV4-3	TRBJ1-5	-
CASSPQAGANVLTF	TRBV4-2	TRBJ2-6	-
CASSLVRAGTGELFF	TRBV7-9	TRBJ2-2	-
CASSLSPSPPETQYF	TRBV7-2	TRBJ2-5	-
CASSFPREELFF	TRBV27	TRBJ2-2	-
CASSLRHGLGVYEQYF	TRBV27	TRBJ2-7	-
CASSLGGPLRSPLHF	TRBV5-6	TRBJ1-6	-
CASSVGSGVLDTQYF	TRBV9	TRBJ2-3	TRBD2
CASSNRPHEQYF	TRBV19	TRBJ2-7	-
CASRGLRGRTYGYTF	TRBV7-2	TRBJ1-2	-
CASSPSGGADTQYF	TRBV6-4	TRBJ2-3	TRBD2
CASSPRLAGGEDTQYF	TRBV4-2	TRBJ2-3	TRBD2
CASTVTITDTQYF	TRBV6-6	TRBJ2-3	-
CASILGVVGLDTEAFF	TRBV25-1	TRBJ1-1	-
CASSTRQVDSYNEQFF	TRBV7-8	TRBJ2-1	-
CASSQEIREPMNTEAFF	TRBV4-2	TRBJ1-1	-
CASSFSTGTPEAFF	TRBV7-9	TRBJ1-1	-
CASSKGQGFGNTIYF	TRBV27	TRBJ1-3	TRBD1
CASSPTVGSGTDTQYF	TRBV18	TRBJ2-3	-
CASSVGQDRYPGELFF	TRBV9	TRBJ2-2	-
CASSWGSGLRAGELFF	TRBV5-6	TRBJ2-2	-
CSARTGYEQYF	TRBV20-1	TRBJ2-7	TRBD1
CASSFWGTPPYEQYF	TRBV5-6	TRBJ2-7	-
CASSLGQYTQGYTF	TRBV5-1	TRBJ1-2	-
CASSFGQGGNSPLHF	TRBV6-5	TRBJ1-6	TRBD1
CAWSRQKTGEQYF	TRBV30	TRBJ2-7	-
CASSSTGDRGKYEQYF	TRBV6-5	TRBJ2-7	TRBD1
CASSGAGATDTQYF	TRBV2	TRBJ2-3	-
CASSLYGQGAGNTIYF	TRBV7-6	TRBJ1-3	TRBD1
CASRVAGSSYNEQFF	TRBV25-1	TRBJ2-1	TRBD2
CASSHRVSSYNEQFF	TRBV6-1	TRBJ2-1	-
CASSDWDSKVGFF	TRBV19	TRBJ1-1	TRBD1
CASSVEGDGVGDTQYF	TRBV9	TRBJ2-3	-
CASSVLPGGADGYTF	TRBV9	TRBJ1-2	-
CASSPARRAGGPIGETQYF	TRBV14	TRBJ2-5	TRBD2
CASSVLASSYNEQFF	TRBV6-1	TRBJ2-1	-
CAWSVRDEQFF	TRBV30	TRBJ2-1	-
CASSPRAGALNEQFF	TRBV7-9	TRBJ2-1	TRBD2
CASSQDRGSGRSINEQFF	TRBV14	TRBJ2-1	TRBD2
CASSIVAGSENTEAFF	TRBV19	TRBJ1-1	-
CASSPTGLYGYTF	TRBV11-2	TRBJ1-2	-
CASSRLGTGEQYF	TRBV14	TRBJ2-7	TRBD1
CASSRDPGPYEQYF	TRBV11-2	TRBJ2-7	-
CATSREPSGRYEQYF	TRBV15	TRBJ2-7	TRBD2
CASSPGLAGVHEQFF	TRBV7-9	TRBJ2-1	TRBD2
CASSDGGPTYGYTF	TRBV6-1	TRBJ1-2	-
CASLDTTKNIQYF	TRBV2	TRBJ2-4	-
CASSNPGGGQPQHF	TRBV7-2	TRBJ1-5	TRBD1
CASSPIQGLAGFEQYF	TRBV7-9	TRBJ2-7	TRBD2
CASRASGNLGTQYF	TRBV2	TRBJ2-5	TRBD2